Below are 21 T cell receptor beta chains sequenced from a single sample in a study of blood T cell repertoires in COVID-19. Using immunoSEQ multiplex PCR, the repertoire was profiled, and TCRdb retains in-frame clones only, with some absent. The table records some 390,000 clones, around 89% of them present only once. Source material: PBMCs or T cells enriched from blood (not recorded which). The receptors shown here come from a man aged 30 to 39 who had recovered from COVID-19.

The CDR3 spells CASRGTATDTQYF. CDR3 bases: TGCGCCAGCAGAGGGACAGCTACAGATACGCAGTATTTT. This chain joins TRBV10-1 and TRBJ2-3, with TRBD1 identical over 7 bases. Looked up from germline, CDR1 is WNHNN and CDR2 is SYGVQD (reference sequence). The CDR3 consists of 13 residues. V trimming: 6 bases; J trimming: 3 bases; junction bases outside the gene matches: 3.

Written as DNA, the CDR3 is TGTGCCAGCAGTTTAGGGGCGTCCCTCTACGAGCAGTACTTC. As protein: CASSLGASLYEQYF. V and J are TRBV28 and TRBJ2-7; a possible D gene is TRBD1 (5 bases). Germline V gives CDR1 MDHEN, CDR2 SYDVKM. With 2 bases removed from V and 3 bases from J, the gap between germline ends came to 11 bases. There are 14 residues in the CDR3.

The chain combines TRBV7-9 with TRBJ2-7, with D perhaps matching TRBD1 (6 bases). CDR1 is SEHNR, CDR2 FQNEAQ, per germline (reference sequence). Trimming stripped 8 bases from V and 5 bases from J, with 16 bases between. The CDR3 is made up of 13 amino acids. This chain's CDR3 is CASALAGVDEQYF. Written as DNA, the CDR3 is TGTGCCAGCGCCCTGGCAGGGGTGGACGAGCAGTACTTC.

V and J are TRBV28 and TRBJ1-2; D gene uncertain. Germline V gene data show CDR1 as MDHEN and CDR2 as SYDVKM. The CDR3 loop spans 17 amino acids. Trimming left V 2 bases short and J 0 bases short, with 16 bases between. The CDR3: CASSLPFGRSTNYGYTF. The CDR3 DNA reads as TGTGCCAGCAGTTTACCTTTCGGCCGGAGTACTAACTATGGCTACACCTTC.

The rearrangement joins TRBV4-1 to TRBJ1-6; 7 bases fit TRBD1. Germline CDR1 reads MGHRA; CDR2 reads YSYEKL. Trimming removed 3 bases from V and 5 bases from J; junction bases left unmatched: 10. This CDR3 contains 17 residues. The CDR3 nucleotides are TGCGCCAGCAGCCATGAAGCATTGGGACAGCATAATTCACCCCTCCACTTT. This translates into CASSHEALGQHNSPLHF.

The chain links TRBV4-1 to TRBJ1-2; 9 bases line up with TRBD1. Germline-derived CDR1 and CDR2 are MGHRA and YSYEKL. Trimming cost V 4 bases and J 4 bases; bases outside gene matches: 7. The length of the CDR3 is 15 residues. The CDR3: CASSPEDRGIYGYTF. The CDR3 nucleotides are TGCGCCAGCAGCCCCGAAGACAGGGGGATCTATGGCTACACCTTC.

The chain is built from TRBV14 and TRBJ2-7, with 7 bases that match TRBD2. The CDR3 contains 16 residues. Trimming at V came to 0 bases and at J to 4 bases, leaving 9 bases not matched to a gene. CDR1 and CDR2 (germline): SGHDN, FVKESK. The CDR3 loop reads CASSQEWPSGLYEQYF. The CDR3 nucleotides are TGTGCCAGCAGCCAAGAGTGGCCTAGCGGCCTTTACGAGCAGTACTTC.

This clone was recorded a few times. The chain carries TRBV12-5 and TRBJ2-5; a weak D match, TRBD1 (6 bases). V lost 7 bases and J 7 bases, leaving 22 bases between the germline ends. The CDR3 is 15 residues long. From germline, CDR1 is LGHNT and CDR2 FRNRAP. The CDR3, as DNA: TGTGCTAGTGCCGATCCGCCGACAGGAACTACGACCCAGTACTTC. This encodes CASADPPTGTTTQYF.

CDR3: CASSQDGGDTQYF. The DNA for the CDR3 is TGCGCCAGCAGCCAAGACGGGGGAGATACGCAGTATTTT. The chain uses TRBV4-1 and TRBJ2-3; a weak D match, TRBD2 (6 bases). Trimming took off 0 bases at V and 5 bases at J, with 6 bases between the two ends. The CDR3 runs 13 residues. Looked up from germline, CDR1 is MGHRA and CDR2 is YSYEKL.

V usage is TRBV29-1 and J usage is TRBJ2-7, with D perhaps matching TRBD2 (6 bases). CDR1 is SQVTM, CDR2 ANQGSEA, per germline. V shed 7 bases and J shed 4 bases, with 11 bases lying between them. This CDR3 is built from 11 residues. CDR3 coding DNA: TGCAGCGCCGAGGAGGGATACGAGCAGTACTTC. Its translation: CSAEEGYEQYF.

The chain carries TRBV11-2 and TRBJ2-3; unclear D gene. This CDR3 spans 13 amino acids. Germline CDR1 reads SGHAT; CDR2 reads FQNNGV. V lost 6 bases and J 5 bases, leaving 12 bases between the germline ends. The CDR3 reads CASRLIRRDTQYF. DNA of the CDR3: TGTGCCAGCAGACTCATACGGAGAGATACGCAGTATTTT.

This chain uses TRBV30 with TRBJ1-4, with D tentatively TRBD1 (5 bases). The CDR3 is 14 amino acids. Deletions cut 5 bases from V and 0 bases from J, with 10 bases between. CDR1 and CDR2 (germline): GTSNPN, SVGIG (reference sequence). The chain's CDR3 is CAWETGATNEKLFF. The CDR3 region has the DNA TGTGCCTGGGAAACAGGAGCAACTAATGAAAAACTGTTTTTT.

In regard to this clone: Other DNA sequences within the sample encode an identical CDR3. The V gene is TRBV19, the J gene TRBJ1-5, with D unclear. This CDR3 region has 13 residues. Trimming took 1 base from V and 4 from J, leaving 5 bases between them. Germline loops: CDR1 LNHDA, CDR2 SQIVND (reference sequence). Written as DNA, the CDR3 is TGTGCCAGTAGTATAGCCGTAAATCAGCCCCAGCATTTT. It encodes CASSIAVNQPQHF.

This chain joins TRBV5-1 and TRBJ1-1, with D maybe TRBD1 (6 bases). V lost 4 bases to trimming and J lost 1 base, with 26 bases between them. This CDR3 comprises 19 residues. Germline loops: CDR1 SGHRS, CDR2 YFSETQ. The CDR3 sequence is CASSRGGPRTDKRNTEAFF. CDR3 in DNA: TGCGCCAGCAGCCGTGGAGGACCAAGGACAGACAAAAGGAACACTGAAGCTTTCTTT.

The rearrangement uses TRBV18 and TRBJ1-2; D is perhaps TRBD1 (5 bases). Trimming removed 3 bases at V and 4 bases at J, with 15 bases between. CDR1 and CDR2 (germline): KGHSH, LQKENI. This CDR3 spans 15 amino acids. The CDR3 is CASSPTGGDLYGYTF. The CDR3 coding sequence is TGTGCCAGCTCACCCACAGGAGGGGACCTCTATGGCTACACCTTC.

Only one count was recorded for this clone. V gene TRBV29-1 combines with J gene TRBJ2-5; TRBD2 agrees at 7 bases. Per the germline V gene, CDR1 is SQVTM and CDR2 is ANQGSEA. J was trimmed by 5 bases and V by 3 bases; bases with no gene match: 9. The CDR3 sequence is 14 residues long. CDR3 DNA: TGCAGCGTTGACCGGGAGGCGAATATTGAGACCCAGTACTTC. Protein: CSVDREANIETQYF.

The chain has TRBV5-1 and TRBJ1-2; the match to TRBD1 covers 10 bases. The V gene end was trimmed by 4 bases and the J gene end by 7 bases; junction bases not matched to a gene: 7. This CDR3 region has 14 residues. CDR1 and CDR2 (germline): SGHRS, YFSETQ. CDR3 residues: CASSPGQGLVGYTF. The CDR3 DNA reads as TGCGCCAGCAGCCCGGGACAGGGGTTAGTTGGCTACACCTTC.

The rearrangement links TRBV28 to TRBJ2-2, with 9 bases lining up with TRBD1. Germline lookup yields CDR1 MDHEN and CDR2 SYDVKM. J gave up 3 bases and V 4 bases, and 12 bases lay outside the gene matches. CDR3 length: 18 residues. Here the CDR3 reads CASSSPGTGGWDTGELFF. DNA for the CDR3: TGTGCCAGCAGTTCCCCGGGAACAGGGGGCTGGGACACCGGGGAGCTGTTTTTT.

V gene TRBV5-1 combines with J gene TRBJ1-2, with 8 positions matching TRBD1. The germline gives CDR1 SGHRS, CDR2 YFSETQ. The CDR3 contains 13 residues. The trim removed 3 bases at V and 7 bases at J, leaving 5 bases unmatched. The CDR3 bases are TGCGCCAGCAGCTCTACAGGGGGAGGTGGCTACACCTTC. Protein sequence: CASSSTGGGGYTF. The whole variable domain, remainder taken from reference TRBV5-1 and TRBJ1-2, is KAGVTQTPRYLIKTRGQQVTLSCSPISGHRSVSWYQQTPGQGLQFLFEYFSETQRNKGNFPGRFSGRQFSNSRSEMNVSTLELGDSALYLCASSSTGGGGYTFGSGTRLTVV.

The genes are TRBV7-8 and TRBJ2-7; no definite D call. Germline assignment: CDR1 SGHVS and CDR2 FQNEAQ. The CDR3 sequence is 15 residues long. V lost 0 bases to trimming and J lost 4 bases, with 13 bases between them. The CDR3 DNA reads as TGTGCCAGCAGCTTAGCTGAGTCCGGAGAGTACGAGCAGTACTTC. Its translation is CASSLAESGEYEQYF.

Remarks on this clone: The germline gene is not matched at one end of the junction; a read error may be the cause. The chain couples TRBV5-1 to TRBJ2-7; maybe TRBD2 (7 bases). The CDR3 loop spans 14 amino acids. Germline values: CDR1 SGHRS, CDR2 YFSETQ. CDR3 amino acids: CASSLEASAGAASF. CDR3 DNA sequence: TGCGCCAGCAGCTTGGAGGCTTCGGCGGGGGCCGCGTCCTTC.